The next 7 T cell receptor beta chains were all read from a single sample in a study of identical twins. TCRdb re-derived calls from the 5' RACE reads in MiXCR, one entry per CDR3 protein. In the table there are a few hundred thousand distinct CDR3 sequences, 10% to 13% of which are singletons. The sample consisted of memory T cells sorted from blood. These receptors were taken from a man aged 50 to 60 in good health.

The chain carries TRBV5-1 and TRBJ2-1; 10 bases fit TRBD2. The CDR3 has 16 residues. Germline trimming cut 3 bases from V and 8 bases from J; bases unmatched to any gene: 11. Germline loops: CDR1 SGHRS, CDR2 YFSETQ. The CDR3 DNA is TGCGCCAGCAGCTCCGAAGCGGGAGGGGGACGCGATGAGCAGTTCTTC. Its translation is CASSSEAGGGRDEQFF.

This clonotype has a count of ten or more. V is TRBV7-2 and J is TRBJ2-3; 11 positions agree with TRBD2. The germline V gene encodes CDR1 SGHTA and CDR2 FQGNSA. The CDR3 has 16 residues. V lost 7 bases and J lost 1; bases outside the gene matches: 7. The CDR3: CASTVIAGGGTDTQYF. For the CDR3, the DNA is TGTGCCAGCACCGTTATAGCGGGGGGGGGCACAGATACGCAGTATTTT.

This clonotype appeared many times. The chain links TRBV12-3 or TRBV12-4 to TRBJ2-5, with 7 bases aligning to TRBD2. With V trimmed by 5 bases and J by 4 bases, 4 bases remained unmatched. This CDR3 comprises 13 residues. The CDR3 nucleotides read TGTGCCAGCAGTACCGGGGGGATAGAGACCCAGTACTTC. Protein: CASSTGGIETQYF.

In this sample, this clonotype turned up many times. The rearrangement uses TRBV5-6 and TRBJ2-7; TRBD1 agrees at 10 bases. Germline V gene lookup returns CDR1 SGHDT and CDR2 YYEEEE. V was pared by 2 bases and J by 7 bases, with 9 bases of the junction left unmatched. This CDR3 is built from 15 residues. The CDR3 loop is CASSFWDRGSGEQYF. The DNA of the CDR3 is TGTGCCAGCAGCTTCTGGGACAGGGGTTCGGGGGAGCAGTACTTC.

Ten or more counts support this clonotype. DNA of the CDR3: TGTGCCAGCAGTTCGACAGGGTCTAACTATGGCTACACCTTC. Amino acids: CASSSTGSNYGYTF. The chain has TRBV12-3 or TRBV12-4 and TRBJ1-2; 7 bases match TRBD1. This CDR3 is 14 amino acids long. V shed 4 bases and J 0 bases; nucleotides not matched to a gene: 2.

The V call is TRBV7-9, the J call TRBJ2-1; no firm D call. V gave up 5 bases and J gave up 12 bases, with 11 bases separating them. This CDR3 spans 11 amino acids. The germline CDR1 and CDR2 sequences are SEHNR and FQNEAQ (reference sequence). CDR3 region: CASSPRLRQFF. The CDR3 bases are TGTGCCAGCAGCCCGCGCTTACGGCAGTTCTTC.

This clonotype was seen many times. The gene calls are TRBV15 and TRBJ2-3; D gene ambiguous. V was shortened by 5 bases and J by 1 base, with 10 bases between the two germline ends. Germline V CDR1 and CDR2: LNHNV, YYDKDF (reference sequence). The CDR3 extends over 14 amino acids. CDR3 protein: CATSPRWGTDTQYF. In nucleotides, the CDR3 is TGTGCCACCAGCCCCAGGTGGGGCACAGATACGCAGTATTTT.